This T cell receptor beta chain was found in a study of T cell changes during pregnancy in multiple sclerosis. V gave up 3 bases and J gave up 2 bases; unmatched junction bases: 4. CDR1 is KGHSH, CDR2 LQKENI, per germline. The CDR3 totals 17 residues. Sequenced by immunoSEQ multiplex PCR; TCRdb stores in-frame clones only, minus some. The sample yields more than 100,000 clones, roughly 92% seen once. This receptor was identified in a female donor with multiple sclerosis, enrolled in a pregnancy study. This sample comprised peripheral blood, obtained after pregnancy. The chain joins TRBV18 to TRBJ2-2; 12 bases are a match to TRBD1. The CDR3 coding sequence is TGTGCCAGCTCACCTTCGGGACAGGGGGCCAACACCGGGGAGCTGTTTTTT. This codes for CASSPSGQGANTGELFF.